One and the same sample provided the 8 T cell receptor beta chains below, sequenced in a study of shared clonotypes between healthy human individuals. Assay: immunoSEQ multiplex PCR; the TCRdb copy retains only in-frame clones and omits some. Altogether some 2.1 million clones are present, approximately 95% being singletons, with the ten largest covering 1% to 1.3%. CD45RO-negative, CCR7-positively selected cells formed the naive CD8 fraction, excluding terminally differentiated effector memory CD45RA+ cells. The sample comprised naive CD8+ T cells sorted from blood. Receptor source: a young man in good health.

The CDR3 DNA sequence: TGTGCCAGCAGTTTCGGGCGGACCGGGGAGCTGTTTTTT. As protein: CASSFGRTGELFF. V usage is TRBV27 and J usage is TRBJ2-2; no clear D gene. Germline lookup yields CDR1 MNHEY and CDR2 SMNVEV (reference sequence). Trimming pared 3 bases from V and 5 bases from J, leaving 7 bases between. The CDR3 covers 13 residues.

The chain has TRBV11-2 and TRBJ1-2; no definite D call. The CDR3 length is 12 residues. V lost 4 bases and J 8 bases, leaving 11 bases between the germline ends. Germline-derived CDR1 and CDR2 are SGHAT and FQNNGV. The chain's CDR3 is CASSYPLMGYTF. The CDR3, as DNA: TGTGCCAGCAGCTACCCCCTAATGGGCTACACCTTC.

The rearrangement uses TRBV9 and TRBJ2-4; 7 bases are shared with TRBD1. This CDR3 spans 15 amino acids. Germline lookup yields CDR1 SGDLS and CDR2 YYNGEE. Trimming took 4 bases from V and 7 from J; bases not matched to a gene: 11. The CDR3 DNA follows: TGTGCCAGCAGCACATCCGGGACAGCCACTAACATTCAGTACTTC. The encoded protein is CASSTSGTATNIQYF.

The chain couples TRBV4-2 to TRBJ2-3; D gene uncertain. This CDR3 comprises 15 residues. Germline V CDR1 and CDR2: LGHNA, YNFKEQ. V was pared by 1 base and J by 3 bases, with 11 bases between. CDR3 amino acids: CASSQVGPATDTQYF. The CDR3 DNA is TGTGCCAGCAGCCAAGTTGGCCCGGCGACAGATACGCAGTATTTT.

The chain carries TRBV7-9 and TRBJ2-5, with TRBD1 identical over 9 bases. The ends lost 3 bases at V and 5 bases at J; junction bases unmatched: 7. The length of the CDR3 is 15 residues. The V gene's germline CDR1 is SEHNR and CDR2 FQNEAQ (reference sequence). CDR3 protein: CASSFNTGGDETQYF. The CDR3 coding sequence is TGTGCCAGCAGCTTCAATACAGGGGGCGACGAGACCCAGTACTTC.

This CDR3 is CASGGPNTDTQYF. DNA for the CDR3: TGTGCCAGCGGGGGGCCTAACACAGATACGCAGTATTTT. The chain recombines TRBV11-2 with TRBJ2-3; D assignment may be TRBD1 or TRBD2 (6 bases each). V shed 8 bases and J shed 2 bases, with 11 bases lying between them. The CDR3 is made up of 13 amino acids. Germline loops: CDR1 SGHAT, CDR2 FQNNGV.

The V gene is TRBV7-6, the J gene TRBJ2-7, with D tentatively TRBD2 (6 bases). Trimming cost V 4 bases and J 5 bases, with 18 bases left between them. CDR1 and CDR2 (germline): SGHVS, FNYEAQ. The CDR3 is made up of 15 amino acids. In DNA form, the CDR3 reads TGTGCCAGCAGCTGGGGGGACGGGGGACTCAACGAGCAGTACTTC. Translation gives CASSWGDGGLNEQYF.

The chain joins TRBV19 to TRBJ1-1; the D gene is possibly TRBD1 (5 bases). CDR1 is LNHDA, CDR2 SQIVND, per germline (reference sequence). The CDR3 consists of 14 residues. Trimming left V 0 bases short and J 4 bases short, with 9 bases between. CDR3 protein: CASSIDNRLTEAFF. CDR3 nucleotides: TGTGCCAGTAGTATAGATAACAGGCTCACTGAAGCTTTCTTT.